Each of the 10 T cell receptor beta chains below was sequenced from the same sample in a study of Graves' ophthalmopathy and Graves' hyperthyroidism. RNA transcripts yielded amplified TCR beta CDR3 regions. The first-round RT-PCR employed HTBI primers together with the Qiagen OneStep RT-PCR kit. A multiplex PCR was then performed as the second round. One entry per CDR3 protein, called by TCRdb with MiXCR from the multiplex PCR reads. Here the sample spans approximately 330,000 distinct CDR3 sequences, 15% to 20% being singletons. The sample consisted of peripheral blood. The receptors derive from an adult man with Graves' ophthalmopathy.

The CDR3 bases are TGTGCCAGCTCACCCACGACTAGCGGGAGCGATGAGCAGTACTTC. It encodes CASSPTTSGSDEQYF. The chain uses TRBV18 and TRBJ2-7, with 12 bases that match TRBD2. There are 15 residues in the CDR3. Germline CDR1 reads KGHSH; CDR2 reads LQKENI. The V gene end was trimmed by 3 bases and the J gene end by 7 bases; junction bases not matched to a gene: 7.

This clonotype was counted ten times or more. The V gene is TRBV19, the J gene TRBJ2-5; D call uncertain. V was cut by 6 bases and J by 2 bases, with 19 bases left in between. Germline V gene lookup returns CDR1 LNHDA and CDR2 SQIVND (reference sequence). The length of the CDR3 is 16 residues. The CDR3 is CASSPGLVYGQETQYF. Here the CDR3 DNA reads TGTGCCAGTAGCCCCGGGTTAGTGTACGGACAAGAGACCCAGTACTTC. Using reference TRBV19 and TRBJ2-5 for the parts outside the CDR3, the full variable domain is DGGITQSPKYLFRKEGQNVTLSCEQNLNHDAMYWYRQDPGQGLRLIYYSQIVNDFQKGDIAEGYSVSREKKESFPLTVTSAQKNPTAFYLCASSPGLVYGQETQYFGPGTRLLVL.

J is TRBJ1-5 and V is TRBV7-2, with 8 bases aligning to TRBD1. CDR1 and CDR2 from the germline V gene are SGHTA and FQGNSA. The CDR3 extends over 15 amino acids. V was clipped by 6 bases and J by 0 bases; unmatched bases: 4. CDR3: CASRPGGDSNQPQHF. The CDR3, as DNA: TGTGCCAGCAGACCAGGGGGCGATAGCAATCAGCCCCAGCATTTT. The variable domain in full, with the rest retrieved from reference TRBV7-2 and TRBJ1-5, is GAGVSQSPSNKVTEKGKDVELRCDPISGHTALYWYRQSLGQGLEFLIYFQGNSAPDKSGLPSDRFSAERTGGSVSTLTIQRTQQEDSAVYLCASRPGGDSNQPQHFGDGTRLSIL.

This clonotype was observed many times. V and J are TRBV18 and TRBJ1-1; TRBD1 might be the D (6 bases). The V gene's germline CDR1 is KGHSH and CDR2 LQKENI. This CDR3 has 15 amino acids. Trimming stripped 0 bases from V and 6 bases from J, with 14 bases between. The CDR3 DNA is TGTGCCAGCTCACCACCGGGGGCAGGGGTAGCTGAAGCTTTCTTT. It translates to CASSPPGAGVAEAFF.

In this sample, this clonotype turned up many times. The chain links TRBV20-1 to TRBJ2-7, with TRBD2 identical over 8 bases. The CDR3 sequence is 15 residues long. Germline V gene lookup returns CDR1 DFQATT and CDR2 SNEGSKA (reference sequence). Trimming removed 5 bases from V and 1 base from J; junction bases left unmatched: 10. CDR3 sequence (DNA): TGCAGTGCTCCGAGGCGGGGCGGGGGGTCCTACGAGCAGTACTTC. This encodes CSAPRRGGGSYEQYF.

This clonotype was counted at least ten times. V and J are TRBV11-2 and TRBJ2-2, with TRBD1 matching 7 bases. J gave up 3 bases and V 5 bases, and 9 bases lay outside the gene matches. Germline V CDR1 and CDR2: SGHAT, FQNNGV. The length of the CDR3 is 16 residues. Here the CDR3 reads CASSINRGVDTGELFF. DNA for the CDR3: TGTGCCAGCAGCATCAACAGGGGAGTAGACACCGGGGAGCTGTTTTTT. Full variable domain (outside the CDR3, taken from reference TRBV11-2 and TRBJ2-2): EAGVAQSPRYKIIEKRQSVAFWCNPISGHATLYWYQQILGQGPKLLIQFQNNGVVDDSQLPKDRFSAERLKGVDSTLKIQPAKLEDSAVYLCASSINRGVDTGELFFGEGSRLTVL.

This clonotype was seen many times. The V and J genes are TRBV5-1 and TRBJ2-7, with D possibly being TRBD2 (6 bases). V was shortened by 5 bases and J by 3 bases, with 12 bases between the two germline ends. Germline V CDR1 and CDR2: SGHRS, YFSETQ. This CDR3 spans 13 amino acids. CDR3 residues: CASSRESIYEQYF. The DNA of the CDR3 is TGCGCCAGCAGTCGGGAGTCGATCTACGAGCAGTACTTC.

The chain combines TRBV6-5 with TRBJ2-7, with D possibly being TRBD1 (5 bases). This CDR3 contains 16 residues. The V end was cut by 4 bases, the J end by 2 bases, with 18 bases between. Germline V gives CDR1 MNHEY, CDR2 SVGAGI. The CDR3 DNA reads TGTGCCAGCAGTTCCACCCTCGTGACAGAGACCTACGAGCAGTACTTC. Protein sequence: CASSSTLVTETYEQYF.

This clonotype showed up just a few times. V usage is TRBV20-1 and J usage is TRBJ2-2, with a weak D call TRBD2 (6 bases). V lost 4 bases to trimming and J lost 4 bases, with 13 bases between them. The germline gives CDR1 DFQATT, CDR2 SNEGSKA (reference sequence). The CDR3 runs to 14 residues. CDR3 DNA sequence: TGCAGTGCTATTGATAGCGGCCGCACCGGGGAGCTGTTTTTT. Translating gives CSAIDSGRTGELFF.

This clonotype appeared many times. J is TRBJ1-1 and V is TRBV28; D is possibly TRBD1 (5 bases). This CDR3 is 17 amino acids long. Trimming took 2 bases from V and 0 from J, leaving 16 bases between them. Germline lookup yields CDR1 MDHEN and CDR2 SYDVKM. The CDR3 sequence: CASSLRGTGRMNTEAFF. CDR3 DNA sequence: TGTGCCAGCAGTTTACGGGGGACGGGAAGGATGAACACTGAAGCTTTCTTT.